The present T cell receptor beta chain was sequenced within a study of control samples from healthy donors and cancer patients. Produced via immunoSEQ multiplex PCR; TCRdb's table is partial and in-frame only. The table includes approximately 150,000 clones, just under 90% detected once. The sequence was collected from a man in his fifties with head and neck cancer. Material: PBMCs.

The DNA for the CDR3 is TGTGCCAGCCACGTGGGGGAGAACACTGAAGCTTTCTTT. Amino acid sequence: CASHVGENTEAFF. This chain joins TRBV18 and TRBJ1-1, with a weak D call TRBD1 (5 bases). The V end lost 8 bases, the J end lost 1 base, and 11 bases lay between the germline ends. Germline values: CDR1 KGHSH, CDR2 LQKENI. CDR3 length: 13 amino acids.